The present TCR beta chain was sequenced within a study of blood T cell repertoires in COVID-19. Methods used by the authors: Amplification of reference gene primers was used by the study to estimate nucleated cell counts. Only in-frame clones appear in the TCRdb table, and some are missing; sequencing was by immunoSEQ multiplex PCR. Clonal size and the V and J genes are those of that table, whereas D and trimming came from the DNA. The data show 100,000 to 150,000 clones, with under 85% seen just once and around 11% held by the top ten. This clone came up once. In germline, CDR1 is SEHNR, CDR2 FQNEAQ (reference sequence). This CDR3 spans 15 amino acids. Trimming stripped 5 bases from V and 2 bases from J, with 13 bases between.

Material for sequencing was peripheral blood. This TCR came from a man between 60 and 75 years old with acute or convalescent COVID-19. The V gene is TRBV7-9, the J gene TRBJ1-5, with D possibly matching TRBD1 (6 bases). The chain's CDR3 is CASSNQGRRNQPQHF. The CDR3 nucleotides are TGTGCCAGCAGCAACCAGGGGAGACGCAATCAGCCCCAGCATTTT.